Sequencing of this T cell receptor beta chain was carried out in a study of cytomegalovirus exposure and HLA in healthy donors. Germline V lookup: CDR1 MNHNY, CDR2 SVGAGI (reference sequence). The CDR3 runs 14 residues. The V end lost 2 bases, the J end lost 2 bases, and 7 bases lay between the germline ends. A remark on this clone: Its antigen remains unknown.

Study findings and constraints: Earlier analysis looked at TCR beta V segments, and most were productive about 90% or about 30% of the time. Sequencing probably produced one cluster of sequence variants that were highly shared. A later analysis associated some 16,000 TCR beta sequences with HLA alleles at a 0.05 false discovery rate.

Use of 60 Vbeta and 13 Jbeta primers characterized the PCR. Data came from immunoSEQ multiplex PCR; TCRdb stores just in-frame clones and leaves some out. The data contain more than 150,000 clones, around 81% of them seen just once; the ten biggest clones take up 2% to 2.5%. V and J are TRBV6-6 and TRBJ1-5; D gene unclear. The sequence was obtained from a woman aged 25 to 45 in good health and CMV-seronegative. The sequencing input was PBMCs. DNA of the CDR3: TGTGCCAGCAGTTACGCGCAGGGCAATCAGCCCCAGCATTTT. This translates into CASSYAQGNQPQHF.